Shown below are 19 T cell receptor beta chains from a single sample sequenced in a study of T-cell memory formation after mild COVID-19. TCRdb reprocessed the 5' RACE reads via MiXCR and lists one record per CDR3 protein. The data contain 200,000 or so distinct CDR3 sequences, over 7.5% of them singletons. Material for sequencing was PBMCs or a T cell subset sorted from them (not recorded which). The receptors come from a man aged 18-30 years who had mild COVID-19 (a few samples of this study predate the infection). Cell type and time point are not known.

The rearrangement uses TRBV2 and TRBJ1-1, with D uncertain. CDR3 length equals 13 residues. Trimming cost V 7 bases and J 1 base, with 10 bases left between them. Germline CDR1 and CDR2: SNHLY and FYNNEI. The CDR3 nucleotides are TGTGCCAGCACTTTGGGGTGGAACACTGAAGCTTTCTTT. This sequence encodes CASTLGWNTEAFF.

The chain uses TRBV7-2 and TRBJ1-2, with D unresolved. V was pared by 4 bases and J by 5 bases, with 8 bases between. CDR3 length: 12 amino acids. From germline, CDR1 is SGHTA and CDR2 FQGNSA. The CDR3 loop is CASSYDTYGYTF. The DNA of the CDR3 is TGTGCCAGCAGCTATGACACATATGGCTACACCTTC.

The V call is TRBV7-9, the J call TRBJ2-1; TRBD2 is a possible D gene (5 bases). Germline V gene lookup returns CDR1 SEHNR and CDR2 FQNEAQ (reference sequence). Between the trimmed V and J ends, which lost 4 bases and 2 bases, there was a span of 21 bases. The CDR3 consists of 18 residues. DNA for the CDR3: TGTGCCAGCAGCTCCCTCTTCACTTATGCCGGGACCTACAATGAGCAGTTCTTC. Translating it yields CASSSLFTYAGTYNEQFF.

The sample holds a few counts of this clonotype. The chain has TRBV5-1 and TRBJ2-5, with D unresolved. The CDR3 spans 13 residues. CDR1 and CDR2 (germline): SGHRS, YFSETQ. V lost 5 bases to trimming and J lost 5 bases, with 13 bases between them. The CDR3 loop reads CASSFQDGETQYF. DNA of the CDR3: TGCGCCAGCAGTTTTCAGGACGGGGAGACCCAGTACTTC.

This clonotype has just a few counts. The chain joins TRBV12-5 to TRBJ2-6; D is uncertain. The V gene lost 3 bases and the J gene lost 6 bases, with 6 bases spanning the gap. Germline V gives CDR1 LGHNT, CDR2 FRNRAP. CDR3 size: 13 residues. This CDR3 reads CASGFWEANVLTF. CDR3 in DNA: TGTGCTAGTGGTTTCTGGGAGGCCAACGTCCTGACTTTC.

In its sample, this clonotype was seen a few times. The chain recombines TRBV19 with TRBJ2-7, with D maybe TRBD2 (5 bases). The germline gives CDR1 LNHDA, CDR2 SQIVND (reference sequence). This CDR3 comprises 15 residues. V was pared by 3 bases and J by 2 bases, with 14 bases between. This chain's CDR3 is CASSIGKGVTYEQYF. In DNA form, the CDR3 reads TGTGCCAGTAGTATTGGGAAGGGAGTTACCTACGAGCAGTACTTC.

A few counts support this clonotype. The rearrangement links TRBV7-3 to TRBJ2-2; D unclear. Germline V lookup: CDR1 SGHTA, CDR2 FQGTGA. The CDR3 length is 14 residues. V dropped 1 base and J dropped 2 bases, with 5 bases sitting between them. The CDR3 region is CASSLNSNTGELFF. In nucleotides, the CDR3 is TGTGCCAGCAGCTTAAATTCAAACACCGGGGAGCTGTTTTTT.

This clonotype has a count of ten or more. CDR3 sequence (DNA): TGTGCCAGCAGTGACGGGAATCAGCCCCAGCATTTT. Protein product: CASSDGNQPQHF. The V gene is TRBV9, the J gene TRBJ1-5; D not certain. The ends were cut back, 5 bases at V and 4 bases at J, with 7 bases in the middle. CDR1 is SGDLS, CDR2 YYNGEE, per germline. There are 12 residues in the CDR3.

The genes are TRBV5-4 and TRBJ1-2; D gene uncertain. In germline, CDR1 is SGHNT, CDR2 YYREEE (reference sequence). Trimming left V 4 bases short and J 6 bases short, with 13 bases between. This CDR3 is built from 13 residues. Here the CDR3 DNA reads TGTGCCAGCAGCCACTCCGTCGAACATGGCTACACCTTC. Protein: CASSHSVEHGYTF.

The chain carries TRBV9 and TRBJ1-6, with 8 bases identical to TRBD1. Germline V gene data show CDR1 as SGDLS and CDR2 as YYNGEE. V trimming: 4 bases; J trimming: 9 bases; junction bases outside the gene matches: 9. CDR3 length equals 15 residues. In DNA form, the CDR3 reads TGTGCCAGCAGCCCTCAGGGGGCCGATGCTTCACCCCTCCACTTT. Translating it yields CASSPQGADASPLHF.

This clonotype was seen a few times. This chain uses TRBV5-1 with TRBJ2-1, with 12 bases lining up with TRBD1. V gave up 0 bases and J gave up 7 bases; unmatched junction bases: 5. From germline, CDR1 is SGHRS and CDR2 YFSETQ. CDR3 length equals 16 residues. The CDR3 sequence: CASSLAPGQGANEQFF. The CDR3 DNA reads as TGCGCCAGCAGCTTGGCTCCGGGACAGGGGGCGAATGAGCAGTTCTTC.

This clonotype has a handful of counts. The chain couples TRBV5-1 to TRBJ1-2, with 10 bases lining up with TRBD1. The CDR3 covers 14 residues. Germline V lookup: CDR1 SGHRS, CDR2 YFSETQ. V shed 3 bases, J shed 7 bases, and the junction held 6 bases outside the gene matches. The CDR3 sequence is CASSSSGTGAGYTF. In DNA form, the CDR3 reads TGCGCCAGCAGCTCCTCCGGGACAGGGGCTGGCTACACCTTC.

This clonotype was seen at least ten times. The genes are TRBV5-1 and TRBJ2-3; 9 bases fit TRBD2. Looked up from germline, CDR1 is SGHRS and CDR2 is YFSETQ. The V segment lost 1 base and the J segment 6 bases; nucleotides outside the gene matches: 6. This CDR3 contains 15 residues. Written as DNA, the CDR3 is TGCGCCAGCAGCTTGTCGGCTAGCGGGACCGATACGCAGTATTTT. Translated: CASSLSASGTDTQYF.

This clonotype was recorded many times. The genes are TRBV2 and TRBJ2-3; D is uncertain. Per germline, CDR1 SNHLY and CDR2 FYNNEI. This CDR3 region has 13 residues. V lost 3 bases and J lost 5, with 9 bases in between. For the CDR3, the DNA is TGTGCCAGCAGTGACGGCTCTAGAGATACGCAGTATTTT. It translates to CASSDGSRDTQYF. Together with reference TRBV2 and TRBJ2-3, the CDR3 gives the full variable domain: EPEVTQTPSHQVTQMGQEVILRCVPISNHLYFYWYRQILGQKVEFLVSFYNNEISEKSEIFDDQFSVERPDGSNFTLKIRSTKLEDSAMYFCASSDGSRDTQYFGPGTRLTVL.

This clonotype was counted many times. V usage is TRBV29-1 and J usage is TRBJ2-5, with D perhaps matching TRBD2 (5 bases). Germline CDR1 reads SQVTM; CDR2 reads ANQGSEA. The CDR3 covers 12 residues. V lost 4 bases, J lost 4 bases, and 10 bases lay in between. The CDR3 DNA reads TGCAGCGTTGCAAGTGGAGGAGAGACCCAGTACTTC. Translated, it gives CSVASGGETQYF. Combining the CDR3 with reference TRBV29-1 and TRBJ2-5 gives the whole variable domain SAVISQKPSRDICQRGTSLTIQCQVDSQVTMMFWYRQQPGQSLTLIATANQGSEATYESGFVIDKFPISRPNLTFSTLTVSNMSPEDSSIYLCSVASGGETQYFGPGTRLLVL.

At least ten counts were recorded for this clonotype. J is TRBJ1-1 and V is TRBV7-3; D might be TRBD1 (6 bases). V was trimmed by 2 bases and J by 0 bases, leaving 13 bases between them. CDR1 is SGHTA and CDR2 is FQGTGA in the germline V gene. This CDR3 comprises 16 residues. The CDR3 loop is CASSLSSGALNTEAFF. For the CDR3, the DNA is TGTGCCAGCAGCTTATCCTCGGGGGCTCTGAACACTGAAGCTTTCTTT.

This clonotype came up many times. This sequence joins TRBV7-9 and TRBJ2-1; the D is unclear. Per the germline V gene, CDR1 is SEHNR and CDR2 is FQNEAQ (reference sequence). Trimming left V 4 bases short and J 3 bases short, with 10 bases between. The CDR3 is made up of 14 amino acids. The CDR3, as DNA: TGTGCCAGCAGCTCCGATAACGGCTACAATGAGCAGTTCTTC. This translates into CASSSDNGYNEQFF.

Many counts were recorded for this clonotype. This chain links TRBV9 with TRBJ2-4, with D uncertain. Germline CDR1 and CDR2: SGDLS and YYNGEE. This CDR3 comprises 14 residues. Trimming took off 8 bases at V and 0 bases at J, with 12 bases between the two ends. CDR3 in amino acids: CASGPFLAKNIQYF. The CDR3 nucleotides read TGTGCCAGTGGGCCTTTCCTAGCCAAAAACATTCAGTACTTC.

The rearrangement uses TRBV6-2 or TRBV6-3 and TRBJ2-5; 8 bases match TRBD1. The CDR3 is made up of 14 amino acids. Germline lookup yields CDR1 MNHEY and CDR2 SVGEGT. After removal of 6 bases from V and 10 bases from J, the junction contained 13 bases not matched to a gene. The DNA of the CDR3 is TGTGCCAGCAGCTCACCAGTCAGGGGGCGGGACCAGTACTTC. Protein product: CASSSPVRGRDQYF.